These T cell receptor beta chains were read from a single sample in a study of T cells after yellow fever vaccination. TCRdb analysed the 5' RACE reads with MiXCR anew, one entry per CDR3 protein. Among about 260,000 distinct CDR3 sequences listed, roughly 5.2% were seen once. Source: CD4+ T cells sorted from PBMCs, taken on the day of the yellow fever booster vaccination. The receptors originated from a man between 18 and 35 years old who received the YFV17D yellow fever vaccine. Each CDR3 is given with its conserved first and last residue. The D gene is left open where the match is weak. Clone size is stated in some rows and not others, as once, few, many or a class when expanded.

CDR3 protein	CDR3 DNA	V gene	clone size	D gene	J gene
CASSQEFWRTFRSNEQFF	TGCGCCAGCAGTCAAGAATTTTGGAGAACATTCCGTAGCAATGAGCAGTTCTTC	TRBV23-1	few	NA	TRBJ2-1
CASSYSMRGGGYTEAFF	TGTGCCAGCAGTTACTCAATGCGCGGGGGGGGATACACTGAAGCTTTCTTT	TRBV6-5	few	NA	TRBJ1-1
CASSLTGPQHF	TGTGCCAGCAGCCTCACGGGGCCCCAGCATTTT	TRBV12-3/TRBV12-4	NA	NA	TRBJ1-5
CASSDSFQTTWRGSPLHF	TGTGCCAGCAGTGACTCCTTCCAGACCACATGGCGGGGTTCACCCCTCCACTTT	TRBV6-4	NA	NA	TRBJ1-6
CSARGGTPYEQYF	TGCAGTGCTAGAGGAGGGACCCCCTACGAGCAGTACTTC	TRBV20-1	few	NA	TRBJ2-7
CSARDYSNQPQHF	TGCAGTGCTAGAGATTATAGCAATCAGCCCCAGCATTTT	TRBV20-1	many	NA	TRBJ1-5
CSARDLGISDSPLHF	TGCAGTGCTAGAGATTTAGGGATATCTGATTCACCCCTCCACTTT	TRBV20-1	NA	NA	TRBJ1-6
CSVDQGGEKLFF	TGCAGCGTTGACCAGGGAGGTGAAAAACTGTTTTTT	TRBV29-1	few	NA	TRBJ1-4
CASSLGMGTGDTGELFF	TGTGCCAGCAGCTTGGGTATGGGGACAGGAGACACCGGGGAGCTGTTTTTT	TRBV7-3	few	TRBD1	TRBJ2-2
CATSAGTASYNEQFF	TGTGCCACCAGTGCGGGGACAGCTTCCTACAATGAGCAGTTCTTC	TRBV24-1	NA	TRBD1	TRBJ2-1
CASSLDWTDTQYF	TGTGCCAGCAGCTTAGATTGGACAGATACGCAGTATTTT	TRBV7-2	NA	NA	TRBJ2-3
CASSLPQGYTGELFF	TGCGCCAGCAGCTTACCCCAGGGTTATACCGGGGAGCTGTTTTTT	TRBV5-1	NA	NA	TRBJ2-2
CASSPPVGRNTEAFF	TGTGCCAGCTCACCACCCGTCGGTCGCAACACTGAAGCTTTCTTT	TRBV18	few	NA	TRBJ1-1
CASRNQSWGGRYNEQFF	TGTGCCAGCAGAAACCAAAGCTGGGGGGGCCGCTACAATGAGCAGTTCTTC	TRBV6-2/TRBV6-3	NA	NA	TRBJ2-1
CASSSTGGNEQFF	TGTGCCAGCAGCTCGACAGGGGGTAATGAGCAGTTCTTC	TRBV11-1	NA	TRBD1	TRBJ2-1
CASSEWLAAPRETQYF	TGTGCCAGCAGTGAATGGCTTGCGGCGCCGCGCGAGACCCAGTACTTC	TRBV25-1	many	NA	TRBJ2-5
CASSPDRGGPQHF	TGTGCCAGCTCACCCGACAGGGGTGGCCCACAGCATTTT	TRBV18	NA	TRBD1	TRBJ1-5
CSARRDRVRTEAFF	TGCAGTGCTCGAAGGGACAGGGTCAGGACTGAAGCTTTCTTT	TRBV20-1	few	TRBD1	TRBJ1-1
CASSLGVGLAGDTDTQYF	TGTGCCAGCAGTTTAGGTGTTGGACTAGCGGGGGACACAGATACGCAGTATTTT	TRBV12-3/TRBV12-4	many	TRBD2	TRBJ2-3
CASSLLAGGTYNEQFF	TGTGCCAGCAGCTTACTAGCGGGGGGCACCTACAATGAGCAGTTCTTC	TRBV7-6	few	TRBD2	TRBJ2-1
CASSAGARETQYF	TGTGCCAGCAGTGCAGGGGCAAGGGAGACCCAGTACTTC	TRBV6-1	few	NA	TRBJ2-5
CASSKGASGAPSQETQYF	TGCGCCAGCAGTAAAGGGGCTAGCGGGGCCCCCTCCCAAGAGACCCAGTACTTC	TRBV5-1	few	TRBD2	TRBJ2-5
CASSLGTSGGLNEQFF	TGTGCCAGCAGCTTGGGGACTAGCGGGGGTCTCAATGAGCAGTTCTTC	TRBV5-5	NA	TRBD2	TRBJ2-1
CASSEGRRNEAFF	TGTGCCAGCAGTGAAGGTAGGCGGAATGAAGCTTTCTTT	TRBV6-1	few	NA	TRBJ1-1
CASSVDAGHSGANVLTF	TGTGCCAGCAGCGTAGACGCAGGACACTCTGGGGCCAACGTCCTGACTTTC	TRBV9	few	NA	TRBJ2-6
CASSQVPMTGNEVSPLHF	TGTGCCAGCAGCCAAGTCCCCATGACAGGGAACGAGGTTTCACCCCTCCACTTT	TRBV4-2	NA	TRBD1	TRBJ1-6
CASSSGQGWNEQFF	TGTGCCAGCAGTTCGGGACAGGGATGGAATGAGCAGTTCTTC	TRBV27	few	TRBD1	TRBJ2-1
CASSAQGAGQPQHF	TGTGCCAGCAGTGCCCAGGGGGCGGGTCAGCCCCAGCATTTT	TRBV6-1	NA	TRBD1	TRBJ1-5
CASSVDRDPTNEQFF	TGTGCCAGCAGCGTGGACAGGGATCCCACCAATGAGCAGTTCTTC	TRBV7-2	NA	TRBD1	TRBJ2-1
CASSKSTDTQYF	TGTGCCAGCAGCAAGTCCACAGATACGCAGTATTTT	TRBV9	NA	NA	TRBJ2-3
CSARSRDRGLYF	TGCAGTGCCCGCTCCCGGGACAGGGGGTTATATTTT	TRBV20-1	few	TRBD1	TRBJ1-3
CASSLGGLAGVTYQETQYF	TGCGCCAGCAGCTTGGGAGGACTAGCGGGAGTTACCTACCAAGAGACCCAGTACTTC	TRBV5-1	many	TRBD2	TRBJ2-5
CASSYGNVGGEQFF	TGTGCCAGCAGTTATGGTAACGTGGGCGGTGAGCAGTTCTTC	TRBV6-5	few	NA	TRBJ2-1
CASSLGQQETQYF	TGTGCCAGCAGCTTGGGACAGCAAGAGACCCAGTACTTC	TRBV5-1	many	TRBD1	TRBJ2-5
CSAPTPDRVYGYTF	TGCAGTGCTCCCACACCTGACAGGGTCTATGGCTACACCTTC	TRBV20-1	NA	TRBD1	TRBJ1-2
CATSREGQEANYGYTF	TGTGCCACCAGCAGAGAAGGACAGGAAGCCAACTATGGCTACACCTTC	TRBV15	many	TRBD1	TRBJ1-2
CASSYRPQGEAFF	TGTGCCAGCAGCTACCGTCCCCAGGGGGAAGCTTTCTTT	TRBV7-2	many	NA	TRBJ1-1
CASSLGDRGSGELFF	TGTGCCAGCAGCTTAGGCGACAGGGGTTCCGGGGAGCTGTTTTTT	TRBV11-2	NA	TRBD1	TRBJ2-2
CASSFRGQAGELFF	TGTGCCAGCAGCTTCCGGGGGCAGGCCGGGGAGCTGTTTTTT	TRBV7-3	NA	NA	TRBJ2-2
CSAVQGAQPQHF	TGCAGTGCCGTACAGGGGGCCCAGCCCCAGCATTTT	TRBV20-1	many	TRBD1	TRBJ1-5
CASSVPPGSGANVLTF	TGTGCCAGCAGCGTACCCCCGGGCTCTGGGGCCAACGTCCTGACTTTC	TRBV9	few	NA	TRBJ2-6
CAIKGTSGRDTEAFF	TGTGCCATCAAGGGAACGTCGGGAAGGGATACTGAAGCTTTCTTT	TRBV10-3	few	NA	TRBJ1-1
CASSVALAGASIYNEQFF	TGTGCCAGCAGCGTAGCCCTAGCGGGGGCCTCAATTTACAATGAGCAGTTCTTC	TRBV9	few	TRBD2	TRBJ2-1
CASSFRGHTGELFF	TGTGCCAGCAGTTTCAGGGGGCACACCGGGGAGCTGTTTTTT	TRBV12-3/TRBV12-4	NA	TRBD1	TRBJ2-2
CASSLDPSGDLNEQFF	TGCGCCAGCAGCTTGGACCCTAGCGGGGACCTCAATGAGCAGTTCTTC	TRBV5-1	many	TRBD2	TRBJ2-1
CASSLAEENTEAFF	TGCGCCAGCAGCTTGGCCGAAGAGAACACTGAAGCTTTCTTT	TRBV5-1	few	NA	TRBJ1-1
CATSDSTGGGNQPQHF	TGTGCCACCAGTGATTCTACAGGGGGAGGCAATCAGCCCCAGCATTTT	TRBV24-1	few	TRBD1	TRBJ1-5
CASRQGEFTPYGYTF	TGTGCCAGCAGACAGGGGGAGTTTACCCCCTATGGCTACACCTTC	TRBV11-2	NA	TRBD1	TRBJ1-2
CASSQVAWGQGTDTQYF	TGCGCCAGCAGCCAAGTTGCCTGGGGACAGGGGACAGATACGCAGTATTTT	TRBV4-3	NA	TRBD1	TRBJ2-3
CSVLPRRDSYNEQFF	TGCAGCGTCCTACCCCGGAGGGATTCCTACAATGAGCAGTTCTTC	TRBV29-1	many	NA	TRBJ2-1
CASSFYSTGELFF	TGTGCCAGCAGCTTCTACAGCACCGGGGAGCTGTTTTTT	TRBV7-9	few	NA	TRBJ2-2
CASSLGTLGWDTQYF	TGTGCCAGCAGCTTAGGGACTTTAGGCTGGGATACGCAGTATTTT	TRBV7-8	few	NA	TRBJ2-3
CASSEGVKGNTEAFF	TGTGCCAGCTCCGAAGGAGTTAAGGGGAACACTGAAGCTTTCTTT	TRBV6-5	many	NA	TRBJ1-1
CASDLQGADTQYF	TGTGCCAGCGATTTGCAGGGGGCGGATACGCAGTATTTT	TRBV7-2	many	TRBD1	TRBJ2-3
CASSTKANTEAFF	TGTGCCAGCAGCACCAAGGCAAACACTGAAGCTTTCTTT	TRBV7-2	few	NA	TRBJ1-1
CASSVGTVLNTEAFF	TGTGCCAGCAGCGTCGGGACAGTACTGAACACTGAAGCTTTCTTT	TRBV7-6	few	TRBD1	TRBJ1-1
CASRKTGRGSQPQHF	TGTGCCAGCAGAAAGACAGGTAGAGGAAGTCAGCCCCAGCATTTT	TRBV7-2	NA	NA	TRBJ1-5
CASSLTGTYGYTF	TGTGCCAGCAGCCTAACCGGGACCTATGGCTACACCTTC	TRBV6-2/TRBV6-3	few	NA	TRBJ1-2
CASSPLRADYGYTF	TGTGCCAGCAGCCCTCTCCGGGCTGACTATGGCTACACCTTC	TRBV7-9	few	NA	TRBJ1-2
CASSHRQGTSGNTIYF	TGTGCCAGCAGTCACCGACAGGGTACCTCTGGAAACACCATATATTTT	TRBV7-9	many	TRBD1	TRBJ1-3